Only a few counts were recorded for the clone carrying this TCR beta chain. Its antigen is not known. 5'RACE template switching generated TCR cDNA, adding a universal primer site and UMIs. TCRdb reanalysed the 5' RACE reads using MiXCR and keeps one entry per CDR3 protein. The sample comprises a few hundred thousand distinct CDR3 sequences, under 9% of which are singletons, and around 3.5% rests with the top ten. Germline loops: CDR1 SQVTM, CDR2 ANQGSEA. J was trimmed by 4 bases and V by 7 bases; bases with no gene match: 14. The CDR3 has 15 amino acids. This sample is drawn from a study of T cells after yellow fever vaccination. The study, taken as a whole, reports: A small proportion of clonotypes was detected in both the CD4 and CD8 compartments. The secondary response was weaker but peaked faster, day 5 versus 15. The study re-detected most primary-vaccination clones after the booster (around 96% CD4, almost 90% CD8).

The material was CD4+ T cells sorted from PBMCs, obtained 5 days after the yellow fever booster vaccination. The rearrangement links TRBV29-1 to TRBJ1-2; TRBD1 matches at 8 bases. The clonotype originates from a man aged 18 to 29 who received the YFV17D yellow fever vaccine. The CDR3 region is CSAGRGPLGTYGYTF. CDR3 nucleotides: TGCAGCGCGGGCAGGGGGCCGCTGGGGACCTATGGCTACACCTTC.